Below are 14 T cell receptor beta chains sequenced from a single sample in a study of shared clonotypes between healthy human individuals. Some clones are missing from TCRdb's copy, which holds only in-frame ones; the method was immunoSEQ multiplex PCR. The sample carries around 440,000 clones, approximately 77% recorded once. Sequencing was performed on PBMCs. Source of these receptors: a middle-aged woman in good health. Some clones in this sample may be carry-over from other donors' samples.

The chain couples TRBV11-3 to TRBJ2-1; 9 bases line up with TRBD2. Trimming at V came to 5 bases and at J to 5 bases, leaving 4 bases not matched to a gene. The CDR3 totals 14 residues. Germline CDR1 reads SGHNT; CDR2 reads YENEEA. The CDR3 is CASSQGLANNEQFF. The DNA for the CDR3 is TGTGCCAGCAGCCAGGGACTAGCCAACAATGAGCAGTTCTTC.

The chain is built from TRBV21-1 and TRBJ1-5; TRBD1 reflects the table's D call only, with no check against the DNA. TRBV21-1 is tagged as a pseudogene. The CDR3 loop spans 17 amino acids. The CDR3 DNA sequence: TGTGCCAGCAGCAAAGAAGCCCCACCCAGGGTAGGTCAGCCCCAGCATTTT. It is translated as CASSKEAPPRVGQPQHF.

The rearrangement uses TRBV29-1 and TRBJ2-7; TRBD2 matches at 10 bases. The CDR3 spans 14 residues. Per the germline V gene, CDR1 is SQVTM and CDR2 is ANQGSEA. V trimming: 4 bases; J trimming: 3 bases; junction bases outside the gene matches: 6. In DNA form, the CDR3 reads TGCAGCGTTGCTAGCGGGAGAAGCCGCTACGAGCAGTACTTC. Protein sequence: CSVASGRSRYEQYF.

The chain joins TRBV5-4 to TRBJ1-1; 10 bases match TRBD1. The CDR3 runs 14 residues. After removal of 2 bases from V and 5 bases from J, the junction contained 3 bases not matched to a gene. Germline V gene sequence: CDR1 SGHNT, CDR2 YYREEE (reference sequence). The CDR3 region is CASSLDRGRTEAFF. The CDR3 DNA reads TGTGCCAGCAGCTTAGACAGGGGGCGGACTGAAGCTTTCTTT. Filled out from reference TRBV5-4 and TRBJ1-1, the complete variable domain reads ETGVTQSPTHLIKTRGQQVTLRCSSQSGHNTVSWYQQALGQGPQFIFQYYREEENGRGNFPPRFSGLQFPNYSSELNVNALELDDSALYLCASSLDRGRTEAFFGQGTRLTVV.

CDR3 sequence reads: CASSSAGVVGEQYF. The CDR3 nucleotides are TGTGCCAGCAGCTCCGCGGGGGTCGTAGGCGAGCAGTACTTC. This chain connects TRBV5-4 to TRBJ2-7; 7 nucleotides match TRBD2. There are 14 residues in the CDR3. Per the germline V gene, CDR1 is SGHNT and CDR2 is YYREEE (reference sequence). Trimming at V came to 3 bases and at J to 6 bases, leaving 9 bases not matched to a gene. Supplemented by reference TRBV5-4 and TRBJ2-7, the full variable domain reads ETGVTQSPTHLIKTRGQQVTLRCSSQSGHNTVSWYQQALGQGPQFIFQYYREEENGRGNFPPRFSGLQFPNYSSELNVNALELDDSALYLCASSSAGVVGEQYFGPGTRLTVT.

V gene TRBV27 combines with J gene TRBJ2-5; 8 nucleotides agree with TRBD2. After removal of 6 bases from V and 4 bases from J, the junction contained 13 bases not matched to a gene. The germline gives CDR1 MNHEY, CDR2 SMNVEV (reference sequence). CDR3 size: 16 residues. The CDR3 region has the DNA TGTGCCAGCAGCTTGTCTTCTAGCGGGTTTCGAGAGACCCAGTACTTC. It translates to CASSLSSSGFRETQYF.

This clone is termed medium-sized. The same CDR3 arises from other DNA sequences in this sample as well. The rearrangement links TRBV6-1 to TRBJ1-1; D is perhaps TRBD1 (5 bases). The CDR3 is 14 residues long. The germline gives CDR1 MNHNS, CDR2 SASEGT. V lost 1 base to trimming and J lost 6 bases, with 12 bases between them. CDR3 sequence reads: CASSEVTGVAEAFF. DNA of the CDR3: TGTGCCAGCAGTGAAGTGACGGGGGTAGCTGAAGCTTTCTTT.

V and J are TRBV10-3 and TRBJ2-2; D is ambiguous. Deletions cut 3 bases from V and 6 bases from J, with 11 bases between. The CDR3 runs to 14 residues. Germline assignment: CDR1 ENHRY and CDR2 SYGVKD. CDR3 sequence (DNA): TGTGCCATCAGTGAATTCGAGGATTCCGGGGAGCTGTTTTTT. As protein: CAISEFEDSGELFF.

The chain carries TRBV30 and TRBJ2-1; 7 bases match TRBD2. In germline, CDR1 is GTSNPN, CDR2 SVGIG (reference sequence). This CDR3 has 14 residues. The J segment lost 6 bases and the V segment lost 4 bases, leaving 9 bases of the junction unmatched. The CDR3 nucleotides read TGTGCCTGGAAACGGACTAGGAGTTCCAATGAGCAGTTCTTC. It specifies CAWKRTRSSNEQFF.

This chain connects TRBV10-3 to TRBJ2-7; D might be TRBD1 (5 bases). V gave up 2 bases and J gave up 0 bases, with 8 bases separating them. The CDR3 sequence is 14 residues long. The germline CDR1 and CDR2 sequences are ENHRY and SYGVKD. The CDR3 nucleotides read TGTGCCATCAGTGAGGTTCAGGGCTCCTACGAGCAGTACTTC. It codes for CAISEVQGSYEQYF.

The rearrangement links TRBV28 to TRBJ1-2, with 8 bases aligning to TRBD1. The germline gives CDR1 MDHEN, CDR2 SYDVKM. The ends lost 2 bases at V and 4 bases at J; junction bases unmatched: 3. This CDR3 contains 14 residues. The CDR3 region is CASSLGQGRYGYTF. The CDR3 DNA is TGTGCCAGCAGTTTAGGACAGGGTCGCTATGGCTACACCTTC.

This clone was seen only once. At the DNA level, this CDR3 is encoded by other sequences in the same sample as well. V gene TRBV15 combines with J gene TRBJ2-7, with D unresolved. Deletions cut 0 bases from V and 4 bases from J, with 4 bases between. This CDR3 has 12 residues. Germline loops: CDR1 LNHNV, CDR2 YYDKDF (reference sequence). The CDR3 sequence is CATSRDGYEQYF. DNA for the CDR3: TGTGCCACCAGCAGAGATGGGTACGAGCAGTACTTC.

This clone has only a few counts. The chain employs TRBV19 and TRBJ2-3; D tentatively reads TRBD1 or TRBD2 (5 bases each). CDR1 is LNHDA and CDR2 is SQIVND in the germline V gene (reference sequence). Trimming cost V 4 bases and J 3 bases, with 11 bases left between them. This CDR3 is 14 amino acids long. The CDR3 sequence: CASSKGDLTDTQYF. The CDR3 DNA is TGTGCCAGTAGTAAAGGGGACCTAACAGATACGCAGTATTTT.

The chain is built from TRBV7-8 and TRBJ2-7; D call uncertain. Per the germline V gene, CDR1 is SGHVS and CDR2 is FQNEAQ. V lost 5 bases and J 0 bases, leaving 17 bases between the germline ends. CDR3 size: 16 residues. The DNA for the CDR3 is TGTGCCAGCAGCCCGGCCGGCGGAGCAAGCTCCTACGAGCAGTACTTC. It encodes CASSPAGGASSYEQYF.